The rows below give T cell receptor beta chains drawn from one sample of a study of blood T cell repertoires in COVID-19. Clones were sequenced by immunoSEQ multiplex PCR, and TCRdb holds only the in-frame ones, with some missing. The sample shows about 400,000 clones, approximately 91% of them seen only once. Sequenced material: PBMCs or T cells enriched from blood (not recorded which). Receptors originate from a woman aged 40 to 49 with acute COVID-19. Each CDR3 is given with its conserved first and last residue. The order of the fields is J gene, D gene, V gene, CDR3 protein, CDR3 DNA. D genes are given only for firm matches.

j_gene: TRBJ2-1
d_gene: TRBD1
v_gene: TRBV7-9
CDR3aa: CASSRVSGTVSSYNEQFF
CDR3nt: TGTGCCAGCAGCCGCGTATCCGGGACAGTTAGCTCCTACAATGAGCAGTTCTTC

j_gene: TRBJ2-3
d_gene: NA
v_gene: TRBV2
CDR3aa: CASFLATDTQYF
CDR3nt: TGTGCCAGCTTTCTAGCCACAGATACGCAGTATTTT

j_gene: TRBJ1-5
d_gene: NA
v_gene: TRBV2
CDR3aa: CASSPGQANQPQHF
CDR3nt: TGTGCCAGCAGCCCCGGTCAGGCAAATCAGCCCCAGCATTTT

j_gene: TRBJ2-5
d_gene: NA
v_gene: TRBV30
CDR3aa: CAWSGARETQYF
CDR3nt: TGTGCCTGGAGTGGCGCCCGGGAGACCCAGTACTTC

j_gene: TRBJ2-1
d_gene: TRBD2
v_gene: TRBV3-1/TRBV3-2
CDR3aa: CASSYSGGARNEQFF
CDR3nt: TGTGCCAGCAGCTATAGCGGGGGGGCTCGGAATGAGCAGTTCTTC

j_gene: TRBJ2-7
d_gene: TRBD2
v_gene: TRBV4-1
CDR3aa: CASSQEPGLAAEQYF
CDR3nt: TGCGCCAGCAGCCAAGAACCGGGACTAGCGGCCGAGCAGTACTTC

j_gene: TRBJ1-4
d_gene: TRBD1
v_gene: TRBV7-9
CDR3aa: CASSRQGLYEKLFF
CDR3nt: TGTGCCAGCAGCCGACAGGGTCTGTATGAAAAACTGTTTTTT

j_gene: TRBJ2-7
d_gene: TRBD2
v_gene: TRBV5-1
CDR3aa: CASSLTSGSTYEQYF
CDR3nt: TGCGCCAGCAGCTTAACTAGCGGGTCAACCTACGAGCAGTACTTC

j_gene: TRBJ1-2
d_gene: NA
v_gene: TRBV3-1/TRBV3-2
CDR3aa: CASSPQGWGYTF
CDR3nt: TGTGCCAGCAGCCCACAGGGTTGGGGCTACACCTTC

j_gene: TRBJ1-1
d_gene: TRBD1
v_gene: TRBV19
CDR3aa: CASSPWTGDMNTEAFF
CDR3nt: TGTGCCAGTAGTCCCTGGACAGGCGACATGAACACTGAAGCTTTCTTT